The sequence of this TCR beta chain was determined in a study of vaccination and CD4 T cells after COVID-19. Study background: Overlapping spike pools from SARS-CoV-2 and HCoV-NL63, HCoV-OC43 and HCoV-229E served as culture stimuli.

By share of the sample, this clonotype is large (0.1 to 1%). The antigen is undetermined. Sequenced with the Oncomine TCR Beta short-read assay was DNA taken from cultured CD4+ T cells. TCRdb ran MiXCR on the PCR reads and lists one entry per CDR3 protein. The top ten clones hold more than 35% of a sample with almost 8,500 distinct CDR3 sequences, about three quarters of them seen once. Treatment given: roughly 10-day PBMC culture with coronavirus spike peptide pools or control peptides (ViraFEST assay). Peptide-pool expansion of antigen-specific T cells preceded TCR sequencing in ViraFEST. This CDR3 contains 14 residues. The ends were cut back, 8 bases at V and 1 base at J, with 12 bases in the middle. Per germline, CDR1 WNHNN and CDR2 SYGVQD (reference sequence).

Specimen: CD4+ T cells from blood, cultured in vitro. The chain employs TRBV10-1 and TRBJ1-5; D is perhaps TRBD1 (5 bases). The sequence was collected from a human donor who had recovered from COVID-19. CDR3 nucleotide sequence: TGCGCCAGCTACCCTTGGGGGAGCAATCAGCCCCAGCATTTT. Its translation is CASYPWGSNQPQHF.